This TCR beta chain was recorded in a study of T cell changes during pregnancy in multiple sclerosis. TCRdb's copy holds only in-frame clones and misses some; the assay was immunoSEQ multiplex PCR. This table has around 50,000 clones, around 87% appearing once. This clonotype was sampled from a human donor whose cells served as feeder cells for cultures in a pregnancy study. The sequenced material came from peripheral blood from another person, used as feeder cells.

The chain's CDR3 is CASSLGPNRGNTQYF. The CDR3 nucleotides read TGTGCCAGCAGCTTGGGGCCCAACAGGGGGAATACGCAGTATTTT. J is TRBJ2-3 and V is TRBV5-8; the match to TRBD1 covers 8 bases. The V gene's germline CDR1 is SGHTS and CDR2 YDEGEE. The CDR3 has 15 residues. The J segment lost 7 bases and the V segment lost 0 bases, leaving 7 bases of the junction unmatched.